This paragraph reports one TCR beta chain. RNA totalling about 0.5 to 1 ug underwent reverse transcription with random hexamers. Across 54 Vbeta and 13 Jbeta, TCR beta CDR3 was amplified with immunoSEQ multiplex PCR. TCRdb analysed the immunoSEQ multiplex PCR reads with MiXCR anew, one entry per CDR3 protein. The sample carries about 90,000 distinct CDR3 sequences, approximately 96% recorded once. This sample is drawn from a study of CD8 T cells in Susac syndrome. The CDR3 has 13 amino acids. V was clipped by 6 bases and J by 4 bases, with 12 bases between them. TCR beta sequencing was performed on blood CD8+ and CD4+ T cells. TEMRA cells were enriched by FACS, while CD8+ and CD4+ T cells were obtained through a negative isolation that was performed magnetically.

This chain links TRBV12-3 or TRBV12-4 with TRBJ2-5; D is uncertain. The sequenced sample was CD8+ T cells from PBMCs. The sequence was obtained from a human donor with Susac syndrome. CDR3 loop: CASSPGSPETQYF. CDR3 nucleotide sequence: TGTGCCAGCAGCCCAGGCTCGCCAGAGACCCAGTACTTC.